Below, 11 T cell receptor beta chains from the same sample are listed, as sequenced in a study of monozygotic twins with inflammatory bowel disease. TCRdb re-analyzed the 5' RACE reads; it lists each CDR3 protein once, without DNA. The sample has approximately 110,000 distinct CDR3 sequences, and its top ten clones hold 12%. The specimen was blood. All receptors derive from a human donor with ulcerative colitis or Crohn's disease, or a healthy co-twin of an affected twin (not recorded which).

This chain uses TRBV10-2 with TRBJ1-1. The germline V gene encodes CDR1 WSHSY and CDR2 SAAADI. The CDR3 is 14 residues long. CDR3 region: CATSFGRTNTEAFF.

V usage is TRBV7-9 and J usage is TRBJ2-1. The CDR3 sequence is 14 residues long. Looked up from germline, CDR1 is SEHNR and CDR2 is FQNEAQ (reference sequence). The CDR3 here is CASVIDRDPNEQFF.

The chain employs TRBV7-6 and TRBJ1-5. Germline loops: CDR1 SGHVS, CDR2 FNYEAQ. The CDR3 has 14 amino acids. CDR3 sequence reads: CASSLGRFSQPQHF.

The V gene is TRBV19, the J gene TRBJ2-1; TCRdb selects TRBD2, and the lack of DNA leaves this call unchecked. Germline lookup yields CDR1 LNHDA and CDR2 SQIVND (reference sequence). This CDR3 is built from 16 residues. CDR3 residues: CASSGARTSGYNEQFF.

The chain has TRBV5-1 and TRBJ1-2; TCRdb reports TRBD1, a call that lacks DNA to check it against. Germline V gives CDR1 SGHRS, CDR2 YFSETQ. There are 16 residues in the CDR3. The CDR3 reads CASSLATSRGGYGYTF.

The chain carries TRBV5-1 and TRBJ1-1. Germline V CDR1 and CDR2: SGHRS, YFSETQ. This CDR3 contains 13 residues. The CDR3 reads CASSWRAGTEAFF.

The CDR3 protein is CSVSAGWGMDTEAFF. The rearrangement links TRBV29-1 to TRBJ1-1. The CDR3 extends over 15 amino acids. Germline V CDR1 and CDR2: SQVTM, ANQGSEA.

The gene calls are TRBV18 and TRBJ2-5. The CDR3 length is 13 residues. CDR1 and CDR2 from the germline V gene are KGHSH and LQKENI. This CDR3 is CASSPRAEETQYF.

The gene calls are TRBV4-1 and TRBJ1-1; the TRBD1 assignment by TCRdb is unverifiable without DNA. This CDR3 comprises 17 residues. The germline CDR1 and CDR2 sequences are MGHRA and YSYEKL. The CDR3 loop reads CASSQDSFGAGDTEAFF.

This clonotype is called medium-sized based on its frequency. This rearrangement joins TRBV6-2 or TRBV6-3 to TRBJ2-3; the TCRdb call, TRBD1, lacks DNA for checking. CDR3 length: 16 residues. Germline V gene sequence: CDR1 MNHEY, CDR2 SVGEGT. The CDR3 protein is CASSSRLDEGTDTQYF.

The rearrangement joins TRBV27 to TRBJ2-7; TCRdb lists TRBD1, though no DNA is available to test this call. CDR3 length: 16 residues. CDR1 MNHEY and CDR2 SMNVEV come from the germline V gene (reference sequence). The CDR3 is CASSLWGGAGPYEQYF.